This T cell receptor beta chain was captured by sequencing in a study of blood T cell repertoires in COVID-19. Study-level background: PBMCs, B-cell-depleted T cells, or T cells were the source of the cDNA or gDNA that made up the material.

Donors were grouped by their self-reported clinical history. Data came from immunoSEQ multiplex PCR; TCRdb stores just in-frame clones and leaves some out. The data contain 65,000 or so clones, around 65% of them singletons. Germline V gene sequence: CDR1 MNHEY, CDR2 SVGEGT. The V and J ends lost 2 bases and 0 bases respectively, with 11 bases between them. This CDR3 is built from 15 residues. Sequencing was performed on PBMCs or T cells enriched from blood (not recorded which). V is TRBV6-2 or TRBV6-3 and J is TRBJ2-7, with D possibly being TRBD2 (6 bases). The source of this sequence is a woman in her sixties or seventies who had been exposed to COVID-19. CDR3 protein: CASSYERASSYEQYF. The CDR3, as DNA: TGTGCCAGCAGTTACGAGCGGGCCAGCTCCTACGAGCAGTACTTC.